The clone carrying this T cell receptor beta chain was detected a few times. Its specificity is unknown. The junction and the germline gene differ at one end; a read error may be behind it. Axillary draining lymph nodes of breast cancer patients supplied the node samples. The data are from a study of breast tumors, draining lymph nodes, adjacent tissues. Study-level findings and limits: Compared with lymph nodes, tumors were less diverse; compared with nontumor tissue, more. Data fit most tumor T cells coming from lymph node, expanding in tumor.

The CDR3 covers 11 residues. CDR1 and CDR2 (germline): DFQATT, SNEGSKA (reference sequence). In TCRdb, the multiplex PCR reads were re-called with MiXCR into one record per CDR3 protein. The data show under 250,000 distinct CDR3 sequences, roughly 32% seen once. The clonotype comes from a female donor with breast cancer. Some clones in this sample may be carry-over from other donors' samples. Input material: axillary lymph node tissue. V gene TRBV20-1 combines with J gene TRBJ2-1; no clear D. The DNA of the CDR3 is TGCAGTGCTAGAGAGGCCTTTAAGGAGTCCTTC. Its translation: CSAREAFKESF.